This entry is about one T cell receptor (beta chain). Its antigen is unknown. Combining a sample-barcoded 5' primer with a J-beta primer mix, a second PCR ran for roughly 7 to 11 cycles. MiXCR was run by TCRdb on the 5' RACE reads, yielding one entry per CDR3 protein. This table has 730,000 or so distinct CDR3 sequences, 40% to 45% appearing once. The data are from a study of blood T cells in healthy people across ages. On the study more broadly: Template switching recovered approximately one barcoded beta molecule for every two T cells. Study conclusions and caveats: Comparison with aged donors showed that long-lived donors had more naive CD4+ cells and higher diversity.

The CDR3 is 15 amino acids. Looked up from germline, CDR1 is SQVTM and CDR2 is ANQGSEA. Trimming removed 4 bases from V and 3 bases from J; junction bases left unmatched: 8. The chain uses TRBV29-1 and TRBJ2-2; TRBD2 aligns across 7 bases. This TCR was recovered from an elderly man in good health. The sample consisted of blood. DNA of the CDR3: TGCAGCGTTGCGGGGAAAGCGGGGTACACCGGGGAGCTGTTTTTT. Translated: CSVAGKAGYTGELFF.